This TCR beta chain emerged from a study of T cells in tuberculosis (dated by TCRdb to the late 2010s). Regarding the study in general: To characterize T cells specific for the mycobacterial lipid antigen glucose monomycolate (GMM), the study used CD1B tetramers together with high-throughput TCR immunosequencing. IGRA-negative adolescents, IGRA-positive adolescents with latent tuberculosis and adults with active tuberculosis, some 11 per group, were compared in a South African clinical cohort. The paper's findings and limits, for the study overall: Compared with IGRA-negative controls, TCR-alpha repertoires from active tuberculosis had smaller mean NN-distances to GMM-specific TCRs, which suggests clonal expansion of these TCRs. A classifier using the diverse GMM-specific repertoire reached roughly 90% accuracy (AUROC roughly 0.9), compared with 60% to 75% accuracy using GEM motif frequencies. Clinical samples were selected based on which cryopreserved specimens were available, and the active tuberculosis cases were adults whereas the controls were adolescents. Smaller NN-distances were partly driven by shorter CDR3-alpha lengths in active tuberculosis patients, and statistical significance was not reached for the TCR-beta difference.

At study entry, a tuberculin skin test and the QuantiFERON-TB GOLD In-Tube IGRA were used to screen adolescents for latent tuberculosis infection. Immunosequencing was performed on unsorted cryopreserved PBMC and covered about 100,000 T cells per clinical donor on average. Eleven high schools in the Worcester region of the Western Cape, South Africa, served as enrollment sites for adolescents aged 12 to 18 years. About 10 M. tuberculosis-infected and roughly ten uninfected adolescents were selected with matching for age and sex. PBMC from adolescents were isolated by density centrifugation from freshly drawn heparinized blood and were then cryopreserved. Looking up the germline V gene yields CDR1 LGHNA and CDR2 YNFKEQ. V is pruned by 0 bases and J by 6 bases, leaving 9 bases of the junction without a gene match. From the cysteine through the phenylalanine, the CDR3 covers 16 amino acids. The read is trimmed to its CDR3 DNA, 48 bases read in frame from base 1.

Concerning this clone: Its antigen is not yet known. Base qualities are missing; no much larger clone stands one base away.

TCR libraries were generated with the immunoSEQ multiplex PCR assay, using TCR-beta and/or TCR-alpha/delta assays for each sample. Amplified TCR libraries were sequenced on the Illumina high-throughput platform. For the original study's pipeline: Clustering and dimensionality reduction relied on pairwise TCRdist distances among GMM-specific receptors from T cells that were either sorted ex vivo or expanded in vitro. The score assigned to each clinical repertoire was mean NN-distance, meaning the average TCRdist to the nearest 10% of tetramer-positive reference sequences. GEM TCR motif frequency was computed as the fraction of unique TCRs matching known GEM sequences by V/J usage and CDR3 length. Active tuberculosis was classified by linear discriminant analysis with leave-one-out cross-validation, implemented in scikit-learn. Sourced from immuneACCESS, this table was stored by TCRdb with only in-frame sequences that have V and J called. A share of the clones is absent; for the studies checked, an unresolved V gene accounts for under half, and the remainder has no known explanation. That table supplies the V and J calls and clone size; D and trimming were determined from the DNA. The sample profile shows 20,000 to 25,000 clones; roughly 95% of them were found once. Jointly, the top ten make up about 8.6% of the sample.

The chain links TRBV4-2 with TRBJ2-5; TRBD1 fits 8 bases in the junction. Sequencing used PBMCs. This receptor was identified in a donor under 30 with latent tuberculosis or without tuberculosis infection. The CDR3 in this case is CASSQDVIDRGQTQYF. The DNA sequence is as follows: TGTGCCAGCAGCCAAGATGTAATCGACAGGGGTCAGACCCAGTACTTC.